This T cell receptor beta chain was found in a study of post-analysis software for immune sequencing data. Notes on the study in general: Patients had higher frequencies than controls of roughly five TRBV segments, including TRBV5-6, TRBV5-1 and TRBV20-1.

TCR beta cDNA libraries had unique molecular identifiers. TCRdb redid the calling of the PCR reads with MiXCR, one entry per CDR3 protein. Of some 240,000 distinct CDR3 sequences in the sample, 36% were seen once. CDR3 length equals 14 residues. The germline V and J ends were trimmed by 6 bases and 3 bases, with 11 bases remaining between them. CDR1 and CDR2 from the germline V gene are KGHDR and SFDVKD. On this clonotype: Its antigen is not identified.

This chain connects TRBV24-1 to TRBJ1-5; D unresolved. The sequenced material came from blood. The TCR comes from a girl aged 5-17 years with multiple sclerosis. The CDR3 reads CATSSSGVNQPQHF. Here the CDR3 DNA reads TGTGCCACCAGTTCCTCTGGGGTCAATCAGCCCCAGCATTTT.